This T cell receptor beta chain emerged from a study of blood T cell repertoires in COVID-19. Study-level background: The analysed material was cDNA or gDNA that came from T cells, B-cell-depleted T cells, or PBMCs.

Authors' analysis steps: The assay estimated nucleated cells by amplifying reference gene primers. Profiling relied on immunoSEQ multiplex PCR, and the TCRdb table lists in-frame clones only, not all of them. V and J calls and clone size are copied from that table; D and trimming were computed from the DNA. This table has about 160,000 clones, 81% appearing once. The CDR3 contains 15 residues. V was clipped by 0 bases and J by 4 bases; unmatched bases: 4. CDR1 and CDR2 from the germline V gene are MNHEY and SVGAGI. Source material: peripheral blood. The rearrangement uses TRBV6-5 and TRBJ2-3; 7 positions match TRBD2. The sequence came from a human donor in a cohort sampled during active COVID-19. DNA of the CDR3: TGTGCCAGCAGTTACTCCCCGACTAGCCCAGATACGCAGTATTTT. It specifies CASSYSPTSPDTQYF.